These 17 T cell receptor beta chains came from one sample sequenced in a study of T-cell reconstitution after alpha-beta-depleted transplantation in children. Preparation of the TCRbeta library used unique molecular identifiers. TCRdb redid the calling of the PCR reads with MiXCR, one entry per CDR3 protein. The sample includes approximately 210,000 distinct CDR3 sequences, roughly 14% seen only once; the top ten take about 13%. The material was PBMCs from the stem cell graft donor, obtained from the stem cell graft. The receptors come from a human donor who donated a stem cell graft to a child with acute lymphoblastic leukemia.

This clonotype was seen many times. V is TRBV5-1 and J is TRBJ1-6; 9 positions match TRBD1. With V trimmed by 0 bases and J by 9 bases, 7 bases remained unmatched. This CDR3 comprises 16 residues. Germline V gene lookup returns CDR1 SGHRS and CDR2 YFSETQ. The CDR3 nucleotides read TGCGCCAGCAGCTTGGCCTATACAGGGGGCGTTTCACCCCTCCACTTT. The encoded protein is CASSLAYTGGVSPLHF. Based on the CDR3 plus reference TRBV5-1 and TRBJ1-6, the full variable domain is KAGVTQTPRYLIKTRGQQVTLSCSPISGHRSVSWYQQTPGQGLQFLFEYFSETQRNKGNFPGRFSGRQFSNSRSEMNVSTLELGDSALYLCASSLAYTGGVSPLHFGNGTRLTVT.

CDR3 bases: TGCAGTGCTAGAGAACAGGACCTTGGTAACTATGGCTACACCTTC. Translation: CSAREQDLGNYGYTF. The chain carries TRBV20-1 and TRBJ1-2; D may be TRBD1 (5 bases). The CDR3 covers 15 residues. V was shortened by 0 bases and J by 1 base, with 12 bases between the two germline ends. Germline V gene lookup returns CDR1 DFQATT and CDR2 SNEGSKA (reference sequence).

Concerning this clonotype: A much larger clone differs from this one at a single base, so this may be a read error. This chain joins TRBV29-1 and TRBJ2-3; no clear D gene. V gave up 6 bases and J gave up 5 bases, with 21 bases separating them. This CDR3 comprises 15 residues. Germline assignment: CDR1 SQVTM and CDR2 ANQGSEA. CDR3 sequence reads: CSVTYPTSRRDTQYF. CDR3 nucleotide sequence: TGCAGCGTAACGTATCCAACCTCTCGGAGAGATACGCAGTATTTT.

The sample holds many counts of this clonotype. V usage is TRBV12-3 or TRBV12-4 and J usage is TRBJ2-5, with D uncertain. The V end lost 9 bases, the J end lost 4 bases, and 9 bases lay between the germline ends. The length of the CDR3 is 11 residues. The chain's CDR3 is CASGVRETQYF. As DNA, the CDR3 is TGTGCCAGTGGAGTCCGAGAGACCCAGTACTTC.

This clonotype occurred many times. The V and J genes are TRBV5-1 and TRBJ2-1; 10 nucleotides align to TRBD2. Germline V lookup: CDR1 SGHRS, CDR2 YFSETQ. V gave up 4 bases and J gave up 6 bases; unmatched junction bases: 7. This CDR3 has 15 residues. The CDR3 protein is CASSTLAGAVNEQFF. DNA for the CDR3: TGCGCCAGCAGCACGCTAGCGGGAGCTGTCAATGAGCAGTTCTTC.

The V gene is TRBV5-1, the J gene TRBJ2-7, with 8 bases fitting TRBD1. CDR3 size: 15 residues. Germline-derived CDR1 and CDR2 are SGHRS and YFSETQ. Losses at the gene ends were 4 bases for V and 2 bases for J; bases not matched to a gene: 8. CDR3 in amino acids: CASSDATGAAYEQYF. The CDR3 nucleotides read TGCGCCAGCAGCGACGCGACAGGGGCCGCCTACGAGCAGTACTTC.

CDR3 in DNA: TGCAGTGCTCCCAATCGTGCTAGCGGGAATCGAAAGAACAATGAGCAGTTCTTC. The encoded protein is CSAPNRASGNRKNNEQFF. The genes are TRBV20-1 and TRBJ2-1; 9 positions match TRBD2. Looked up from germline, CDR1 is DFQATT and CDR2 is SNEGSKA (reference sequence). Trimming removed 5 bases from V and 5 bases from J; junction bases left unmatched: 19. The CDR3 covers 18 residues.

This clonotype was detected ten times or more. V is TRBV19 and J is TRBJ1-2, with D perhaps matching TRBD1 (5 bases). V was shortened by 7 bases and J by 8 bases, with 14 bases between the two germline ends. The length of the CDR3 is 12 residues. Germline CDR1 LNHDA, CDR2 SQIVND (reference sequence). For the CDR3, the DNA is TGTGCCAGTAAGACAGTCCGTAACGGCTACACCTTC. It yields the protein CASKTVRNGYTF.

This clonotype was detected ten times or more. DNA of the CDR3: TGCGCCAGCAGCTACCGACCCGGGGTCGACAATGAGCAGTTCTTC. Its translation: CASSYRPGVDNEQFF. This chain joins TRBV5-1 and TRBJ2-1, with D possibly being TRBD2 (5 bases). V lost 3 bases and J lost 5, with 15 bases in between. This CDR3 spans 15 amino acids. CDR1 is SGHRS and CDR2 is YFSETQ in the germline V gene.

This clonotype came up many times. The chain has TRBV20-1 and TRBJ2-1; D is undetermined. The V gene's germline CDR1 is DFQATT and CDR2 SNEGSKA (reference sequence). Trimming left V 3 bases short and J 4 bases short, with 13 bases between. This CDR3 is built from 14 residues. Written as DNA, the CDR3 is TGCAGTGCTAGTATCCGGACGAGGTACAATGAGCAGTTCTTC. This translates into CSASIRTRYNEQFF.

This clonotype occurred many times. This chain uses TRBV4-1 with TRBJ2-1; TRBD2 agrees at 8 bases. Losses at the gene ends were 3 bases for V and 0 bases for J; bases not matched to a gene: 4. Per germline, CDR1 MGHRA and CDR2 YSYEKL. The CDR3 is 16 residues long. The CDR3 loop is CASSHLSGSSYNEQFF. The CDR3 DNA sequence: TGCGCCAGCAGCCACCTCAGCGGGAGCTCCTACAATGAGCAGTTCTTC.

This clonotype appeared a few times. V usage is TRBV5-1 and J usage is TRBJ2-7, with D uncertain. Trimming took 0 bases from V and 0 from J, leaving 16 bases between them. The CDR3 is made up of 17 amino acids. Germline CDR1 is SGHRS and CDR2 is YFSETQ. The CDR3 coding sequence is TGCGCCAGCAGCTTGGACCCCACAGCGTCCTTCTCCTACGAGCAGTACTTC. Translating it yields CASSLDPTASFSYEQYF.

This chain links TRBV27 with TRBJ2-1, with 11 bases lining up with TRBD2. V was clipped by 0 bases and J by 7 bases; unmatched bases: 8. The CDR3 totals 17 residues. Germline V gene lookup returns CDR1 MNHEY and CDR2 SMNVEV (reference sequence). The CDR3 loop is CASSLSRASGRRNEQFF. The CDR3 bases are TGTGCCAGCAGTTTATCTCGGGCTAGCGGGAGGCGGAATGAGCAGTTCTTC.

This clonotype was observed a few times. The rearrangement links TRBV29-1 to TRBJ2-1, with TRBD1 as a possible D gene (5 bases). Germline V gives CDR1 SQVTM, CDR2 ANQGSEA. This CDR3 has 15 amino acids. Deletions cut 4 bases from V and 6 bases from J, with 19 bases between. The CDR3 sequence is CSVAAGMYNGNEQFF. The CDR3 coding sequence is TGCAGCGTTGCAGCAGGGATGTACAATGGCAATGAGCAGTTCTTC.

This clonotype appeared many times. The chain employs TRBV20-1 and TRBJ2-3; 8 nucleotides align to TRBD2. V gave up 1 base and J gave up 5 bases; unmatched junction bases: 14. The germline V gene encodes CDR1 DFQATT and CDR2 SNEGSKA (reference sequence). The CDR3 covers 17 residues. The CDR3 nucleotides read TGCAGTGCTAGAGGTACTAGCGGCCCATCACGGAGAGATACGCAGTATTTT. As protein: CSARGTSGPSRRDTQYF.

This sequence joins TRBV30 and TRBJ2-7; unclear D gene. The germline gives CDR1 GTSNPN, CDR2 SVGIG (reference sequence). V was shortened by 4 bases and J by 3 bases, with 16 bases between the two germline ends. There are 14 residues in the CDR3. The CDR3 DNA reads TGTGCCTGGAAGGGTAGTTGGCCGAGCTACGAGCAGTACTTC. Its translation: CAWKGSWPSYEQYF.

This clonotype was counted at least ten times. The V and J genes are TRBV5-1 and TRBJ1-3, with 7 bases matching TRBD1. Trimming cost V 0 bases and J 4 bases; bases outside gene matches: 7. The CDR3 loop spans 16 amino acids. The V gene's germline CDR1 is SGHRS and CDR2 YFSETQ. This CDR3 is CASSLAQGRPGNTIYF. CDR3 nucleotides: TGCGCCAGCAGCTTGGCACAGGGGAGACCCGGAAACACCATATATTTT.